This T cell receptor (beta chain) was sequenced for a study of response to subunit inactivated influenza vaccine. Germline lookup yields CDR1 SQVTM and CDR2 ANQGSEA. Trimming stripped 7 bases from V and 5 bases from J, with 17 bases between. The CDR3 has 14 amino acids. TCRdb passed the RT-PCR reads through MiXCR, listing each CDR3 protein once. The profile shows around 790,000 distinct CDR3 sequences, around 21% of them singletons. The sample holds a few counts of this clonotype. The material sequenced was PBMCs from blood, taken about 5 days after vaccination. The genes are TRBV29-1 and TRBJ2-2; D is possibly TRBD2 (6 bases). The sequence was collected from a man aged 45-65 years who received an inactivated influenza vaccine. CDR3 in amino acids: CSAERGSGTGELFF. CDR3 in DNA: TGCAGCGCTGAGAGGGGCAGCGGGACCGGGGAGCTGTTTTTT.